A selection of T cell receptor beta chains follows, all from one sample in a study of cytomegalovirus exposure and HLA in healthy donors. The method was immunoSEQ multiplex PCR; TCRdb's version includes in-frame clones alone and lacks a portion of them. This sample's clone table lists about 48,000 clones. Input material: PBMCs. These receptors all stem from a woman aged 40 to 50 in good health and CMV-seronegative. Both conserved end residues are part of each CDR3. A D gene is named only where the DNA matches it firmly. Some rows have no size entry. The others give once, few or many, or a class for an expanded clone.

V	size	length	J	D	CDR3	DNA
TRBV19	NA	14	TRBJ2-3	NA	CASSIGEGTDTQYF	TGTGCCAGTAGTATAGGGGAGGGCACAGATACGCAGTATTTT
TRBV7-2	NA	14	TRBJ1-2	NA	CASSPLRVTYGYTF	TGTGCCAGCAGCCCACTCAGGGTTACGTATGGCTACACCTTC
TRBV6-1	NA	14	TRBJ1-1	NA	CASRIKGGDTEAFF	TGTGCCAGCAGAATAAAAGGAGGGGACACTGAAGCTTTCTTT
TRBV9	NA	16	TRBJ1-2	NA	CASSALGSTGIYGYTF	TGTGCCAGCAGCGCCTTAGGAAGCACAGGGATCTATGGCTACACCTTC
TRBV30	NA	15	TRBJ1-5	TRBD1	CAWSVSWTGDQPQHF	TGTGCCTGGAGTGTAAGTTGGACAGGAGACCAGCCCCAGCATTTT
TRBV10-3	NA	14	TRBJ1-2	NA	CAISEKGAGYGYTF	TGTGCCATCAGTGAAAAGGGAGCGGGCTATGGCTACACCTTC
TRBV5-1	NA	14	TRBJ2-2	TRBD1	CASKGQGLIGELFF	TGCGCCAGCAAGGGACAGGGGTTAATCGGGGAGCTGTTTTTT
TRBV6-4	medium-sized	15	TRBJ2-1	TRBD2	CASSDSAGEDNEQFF	TGTGCCAGCAGTGACTCCGCGGGGGAAGACAATGAGCAGTTCTTC
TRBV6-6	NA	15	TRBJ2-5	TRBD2	CASSYSLGGQETQYF	TGTGCCAGCAGTTACTCGTTGGGGGGGCAAGAGACCCAGTACTTC
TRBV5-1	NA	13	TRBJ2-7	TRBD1	CASSAGQGYEQYF	TGCGCCAGCAGCGCGGGACAGGGCTACGAGCAGTACTTC
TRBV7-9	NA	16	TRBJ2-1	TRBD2	CASSTSGGSSYNEQFF	TGTGCCAGCAGCACCAGCGGGGGAAGCTCCTACAATGAGCAGTTCTTC
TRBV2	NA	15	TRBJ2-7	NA	CASTGRENLFYEQYF	TGTGCCAGCACCGGACGGGAGAATCTCTTCTACGAGCAGTACTTC
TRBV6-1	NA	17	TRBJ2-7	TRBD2	CASSVSGLAGGAYEQYF	TGTGCCAGCAGTGTCTCGGGACTAGCGGGGGGCGCCTACGAGCAGTACTTC
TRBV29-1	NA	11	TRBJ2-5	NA	CSVEESGTQYF	TGCAGCGTTGAAGAGTCAGGGACCCAGTACTTC
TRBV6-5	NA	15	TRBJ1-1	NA	CASSYSRWSGSEAFF	TGTGCCAGCAGTTACTCAAGGTGGAGCGGGTCTGAAGCTTTCTTT
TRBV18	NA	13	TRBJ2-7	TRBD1	CASSGDRAYEQYF	TGTGCCAGCTCGGGGGACAGAGCCTACGAGCAGTACTTC
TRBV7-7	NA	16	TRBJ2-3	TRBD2	CASSPGTSGSGDTQYF	TGTGCTAGCAGCCCCGGGACTAGCGGGAGCGGAGATACGCAGTATTTT
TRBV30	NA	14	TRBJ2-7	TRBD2	CAWSVGLAVSEQYF	TGTGCCTGGAGTGTCGGACTAGCGGTCTCCGAGCAGTACTTC
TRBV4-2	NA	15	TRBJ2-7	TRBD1	CASSQAQGAPYEQYF	TGTGCCAGCAGCCAAGCTCAGGGGGCCCCCTACGAGCAGTACTTC
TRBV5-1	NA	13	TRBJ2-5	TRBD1	CASRRTGGETQYF	TGCGCCAGCAGGAGGACAGGTGGGGAGACCCAGTACTTC
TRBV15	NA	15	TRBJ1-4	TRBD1	CATSRDGQDHEKLFF	TGTGCCACCAGCAGAGACGGACAGGACCATGAAAAACTGTTTTTT
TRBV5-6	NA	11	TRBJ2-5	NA	CASSLALTQYF	TGTGCCAGCAGCTTGGCCCTGACCCAGTACTTC
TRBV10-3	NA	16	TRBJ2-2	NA	CAISGTATTNTGELFF	TGTGCCATCAGTGGGACAGCGACAACGAACACCGGGGAGCTGTTTTTT
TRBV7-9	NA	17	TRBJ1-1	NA	CASSISRGGVYDTEAFF	TGTGCCAGCAGTATTTCGAGGGGGGGAGTCTATGACACTGAAGCTTTCTTT
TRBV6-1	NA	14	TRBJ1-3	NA	CASTRGLSGNTIYF	TGTGCCAGCACGCGGGGCCTCTCTGGAAACACCATATATTTT
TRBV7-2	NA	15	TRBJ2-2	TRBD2	CASRGAGGPNGELFF	TGTGCCAGCAGGGGAGCGGGGGGGCCCAACGGGGAGCTGTTTTTT
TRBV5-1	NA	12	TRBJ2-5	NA	CASSLVTETQYF	TGCGCCAGCAGTCTAGTTACCGAGACCCAGTACTTC
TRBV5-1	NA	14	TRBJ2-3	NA	CASSLQTSTDTQYF	TGCGCCAGCAGCTTGCAGACTAGCACAGATACGCAGTATTTT
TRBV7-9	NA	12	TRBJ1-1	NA	CASSLPGTEAFF	TGTGCCAGCAGCCTTCCAGGGACTGAAGCTTTCTTT
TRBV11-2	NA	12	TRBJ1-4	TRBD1	CASSASTGFLFF	TGTGCCAGCAGCGCTTCGACAGGGTTCCTGTTTTTT
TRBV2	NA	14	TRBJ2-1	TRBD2	CAILAGGPGGEQFF	TGTGCCATCCTAGCGGGAGGGCCGGGGGGTGAGCAGTTCTTC
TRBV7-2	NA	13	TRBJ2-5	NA	CASSLGPQETQYF	TGTGCCAGCAGCTTAGGGCCCCAAGAGACCCAGTACTTC
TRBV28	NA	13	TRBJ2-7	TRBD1	CASRPGTGAEQYF	TGTGCCAGCAGACCCGGGACAGGGGCCGAGCAGTACTTC
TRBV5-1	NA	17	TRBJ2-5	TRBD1	CASSAARTTTGGGTQYF	TGCGCCAGCAGCGCGGCTCGAACTACGACAGGGGGCGGGACCCAGTACTTC
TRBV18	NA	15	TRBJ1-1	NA	CASSPREGDNTEAFF	TGTGCCAGCTCACCTCGAGAGGGGGACAACACTGAAGCTTTCTTT
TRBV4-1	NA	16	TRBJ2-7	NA	CASSQEKDRTLYEQYF	TGCGCCAGCAGCCAAGAGAAAGACAGAACCTTATACGAGCAGTACTTC
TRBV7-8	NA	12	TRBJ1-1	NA	CASSSGTGEAFF	TGTGCCAGCAGCTCAGGGACTGGTGAAGCTTTCTTT
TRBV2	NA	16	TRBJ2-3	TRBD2	CASTDLTSGRTDTQYF	TGTGCCAGCACCGATCTCACTAGCGGACGCACAGATACGCAGTATTTT
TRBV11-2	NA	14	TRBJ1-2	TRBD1	CASSQGQGNYGYTF	TGTGCCAGCAGCCAAGGACAGGGCAACTATGGCTACACCTTC
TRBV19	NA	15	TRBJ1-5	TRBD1	CASSRDRGGNQPQHF	TGTGCCAGTAGTAGGGACAGGGGTGGTAATCAGCCCCAGCATTTT
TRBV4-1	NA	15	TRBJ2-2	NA	CASSLAERNTGELFF	TGCGCCAGCAGCCTAGCGGAAAGGAACACCGGGGAGCTGTTTTTT
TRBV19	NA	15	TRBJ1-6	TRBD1	CASSISAGGDPPLHF	TGTGCCAGTAGTATCTCGGCAGGGGGCGATCCACCCCTCCACTTT
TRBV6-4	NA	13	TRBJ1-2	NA	CASSETGVWGYTF	TGTGCCAGCAGTGAAACGGGGGTATGGGGCTACACCTTC
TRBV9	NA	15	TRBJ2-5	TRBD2	CASSVGLAGGETQYF	TGTGCCAGCAGCGTAGGACTAGCGGGAGGAGAGACCCAGTACTTC
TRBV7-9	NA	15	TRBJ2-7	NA	CASSLGDTAGDEQYF	TGTGCCAGCAGCTTAGGGGACACTGCGGGGGACGAGCAGTACTTC
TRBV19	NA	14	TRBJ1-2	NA	CASSSRDSDYGYTF	TGTGCCAGTAGTTCCCGGGACTCTGACTATGGCTACACCTTC
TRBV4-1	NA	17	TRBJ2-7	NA	CASSGNLGADTAYEQYF	TGCGCCAGCAGTGGCAACTTAGGGGCGGACACGGCCTACGAGCAGTACTTC
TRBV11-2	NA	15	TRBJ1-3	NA	CASSLGAIAGNTIYF	TGTGCCAGCAGCTTGGGGGCCATTGCTGGAAACACCATATATTTT
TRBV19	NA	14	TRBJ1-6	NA	CASSITLEDSPLHF	TGTGCCAGTAGTATCACCCTGGAGGATTCACCCCTCCACTTT
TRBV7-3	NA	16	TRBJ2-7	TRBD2	CASSLKASGTSYEQYF	TGTGCCAGCAGCTTAAAGGCTAGCGGTACTTCCTACGAGCAGTACTTC
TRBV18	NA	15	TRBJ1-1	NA	CASYILAKRDTEAFF	TGTGCCAGCTACATATTGGCCAAGAGGGACACTGAAGCTTTCTTT
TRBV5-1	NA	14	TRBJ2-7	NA	CASRRETDSYEQYF	TGCGCCAGCAGGCGGGAAACAGACTCCTACGAGCAGTACTTC
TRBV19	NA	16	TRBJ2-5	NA	CASSIDLGLRGETQYF	TGTGCCAGTAGTATAGATCTGGGGCTCCGAGGCGAGACCCAGTACTTC
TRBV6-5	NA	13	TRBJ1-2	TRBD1	CASSWTGNYGYTF	TGTGCCAGCAGTTGGACAGGGAACTATGGCTACACCTTC
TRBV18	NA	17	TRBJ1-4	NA	CASSPERYSSTNEKLFF	TGTGCCAGCTCACCGGAGAGGTATTCCTCAACTAATGAAAAACTGTTTTTT
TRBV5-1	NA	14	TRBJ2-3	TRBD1	CASSLGQGSDTQYF	TGCGCCAGCAGCTTGGGACAGGGGTCAGATACGCAGTATTTT
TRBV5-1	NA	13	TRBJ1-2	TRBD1	CASSGGTGGGYTF	TGCGCCAGCAGCGGCGGGACAGGGGGTGGCTACACCTTC